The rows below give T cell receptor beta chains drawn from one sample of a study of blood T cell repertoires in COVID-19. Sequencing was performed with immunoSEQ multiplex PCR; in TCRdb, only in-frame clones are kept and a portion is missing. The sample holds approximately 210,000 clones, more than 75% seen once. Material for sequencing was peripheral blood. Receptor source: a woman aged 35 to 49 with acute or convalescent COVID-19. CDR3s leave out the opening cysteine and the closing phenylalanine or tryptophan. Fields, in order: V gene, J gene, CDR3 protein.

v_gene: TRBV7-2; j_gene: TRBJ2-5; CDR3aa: ASSLASTSGRLKTQY
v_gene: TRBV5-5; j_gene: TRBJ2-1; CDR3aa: ASSLSIGWSSYNEQF
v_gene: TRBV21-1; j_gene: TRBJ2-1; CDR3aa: AFPKGAESYNEQF
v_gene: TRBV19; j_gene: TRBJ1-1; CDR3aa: ASSIRGTVWGTEAF
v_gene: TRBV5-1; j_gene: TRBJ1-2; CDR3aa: ASSLTGLRGYGYT
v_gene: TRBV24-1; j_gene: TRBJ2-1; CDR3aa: ATSGASGRNNEQF
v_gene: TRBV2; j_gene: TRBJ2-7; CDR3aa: ASSTGEQY
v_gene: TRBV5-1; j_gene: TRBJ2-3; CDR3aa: ASSFGQSTDTQY
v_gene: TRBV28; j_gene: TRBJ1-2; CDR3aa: ASNDGSGDGYT
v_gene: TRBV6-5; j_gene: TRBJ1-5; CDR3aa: ASSYSTGGRGQPQH
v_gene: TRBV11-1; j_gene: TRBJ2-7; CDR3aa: ASRKPGQGSYEQY
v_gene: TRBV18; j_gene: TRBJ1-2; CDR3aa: ASSVDSLYGYT
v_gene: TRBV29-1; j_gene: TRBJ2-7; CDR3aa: SVAWGQGAYEQY
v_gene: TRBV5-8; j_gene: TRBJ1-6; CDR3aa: ASRTGAQRSPLH
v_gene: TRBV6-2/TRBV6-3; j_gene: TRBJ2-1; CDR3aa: ASSYVVSRGSYNEQF
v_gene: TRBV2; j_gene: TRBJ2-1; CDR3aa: ASSEGGGSNEQF
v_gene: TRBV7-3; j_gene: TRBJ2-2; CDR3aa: ASSLTPGLNTGELF
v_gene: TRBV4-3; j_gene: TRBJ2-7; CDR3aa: ASSPVRQGYEQY
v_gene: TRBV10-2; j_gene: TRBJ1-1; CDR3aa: ASSVGQGWTEAF
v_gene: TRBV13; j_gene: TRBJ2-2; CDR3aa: ASSSDRVGTGELF
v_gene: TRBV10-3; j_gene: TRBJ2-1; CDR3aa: AISGSDRAYNEQF
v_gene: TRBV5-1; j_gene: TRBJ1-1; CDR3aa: ASSLVGTGHTEAF
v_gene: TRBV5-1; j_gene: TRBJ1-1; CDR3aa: ASSLGVGQGRQAF
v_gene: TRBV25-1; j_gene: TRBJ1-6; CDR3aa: ASSEGFGTVNSPLH
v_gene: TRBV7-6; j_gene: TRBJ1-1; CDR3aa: ASSSGQGSLAF
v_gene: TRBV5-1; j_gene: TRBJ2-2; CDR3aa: ASSLISGQVTGELF
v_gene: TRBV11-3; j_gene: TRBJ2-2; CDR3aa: ASSPRQAHTGELF
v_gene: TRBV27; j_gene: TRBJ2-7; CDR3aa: ASSFTTASGGASYEQY
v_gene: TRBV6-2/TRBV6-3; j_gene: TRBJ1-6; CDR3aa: ASSPGSGQGAKSPLH
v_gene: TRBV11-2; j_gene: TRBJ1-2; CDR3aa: ASSSSGQVNYGYT
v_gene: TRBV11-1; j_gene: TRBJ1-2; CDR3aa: ASSLFAGALEF
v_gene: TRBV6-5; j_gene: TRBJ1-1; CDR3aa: ASDLGGINTEAF
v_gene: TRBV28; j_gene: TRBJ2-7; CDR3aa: ASSFSGKGGEQY
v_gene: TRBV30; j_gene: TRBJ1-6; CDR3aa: AWRTTGTVYNSPLH
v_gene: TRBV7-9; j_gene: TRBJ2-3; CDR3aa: ASSLSGPHTDTQY
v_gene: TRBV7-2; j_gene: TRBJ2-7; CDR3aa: ASSRIAETYEQY
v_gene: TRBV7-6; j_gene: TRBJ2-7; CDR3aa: ASSHSGGGYEQY
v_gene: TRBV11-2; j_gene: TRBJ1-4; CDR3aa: ASSLSSTNEKLF
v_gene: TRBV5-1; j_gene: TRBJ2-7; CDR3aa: ASSHTAGQGSEQY
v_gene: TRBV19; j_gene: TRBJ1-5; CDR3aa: ASSAGLGRGNQPQH
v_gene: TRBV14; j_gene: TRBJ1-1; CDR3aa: ASMIGGMTEAF
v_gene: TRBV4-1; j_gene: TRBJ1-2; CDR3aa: ASTNRDYGYT
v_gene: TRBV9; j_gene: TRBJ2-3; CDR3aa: ASSVGPSRDTQY
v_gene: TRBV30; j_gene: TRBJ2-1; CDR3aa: AWSVLTPSGNEQF
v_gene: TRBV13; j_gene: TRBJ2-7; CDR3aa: ASSTGTVTVRYEQY
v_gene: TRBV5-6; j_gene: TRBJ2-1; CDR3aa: ASSVFGGGPYNEQF
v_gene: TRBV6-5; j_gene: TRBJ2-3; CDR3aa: ASSYSGTGETDTQY
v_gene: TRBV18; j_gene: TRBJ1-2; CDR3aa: ASSPSPEYGYT
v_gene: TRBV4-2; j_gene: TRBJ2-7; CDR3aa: ASSQVDSPYEQY
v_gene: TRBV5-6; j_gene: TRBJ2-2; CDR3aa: ASSFRRIGELF